The rows below give T cell receptor beta chains drawn from one sample of a study of T cell responses to AZD1222 COVID-19 vaccine. The method was immunoSEQ multiplex PCR; TCRdb's version includes in-frame clones alone and lacks a portion of them. Altogether some 120,000 clones are present, 87% being singletons, with the ten largest covering 1.3% to 1.5%. Specimen: peripheral blood, collected on day 0 of AZD1222 vaccination. These receptor sequences come from an adult in good health. The CDR3 runs from the conserved cysteine through the conserved F or W. A D gene is named only where the DNA matches it firmly.

cdr3_length: 10; d_call: .; j_call: TRBJ1-1; v_call: TRBV23-1; cdr3_aa: CASSLGEAFF; cdr3_nt: TGCGCCAGCAGTCTGGGGGAAGCTTTCTTT
cdr3_length: 15; d_call: TRBD2; j_call: TRBJ2-5; v_call: TRBV5-1; cdr3_aa: CASSLGAGGPETQYF; cdr3_nt: TGCGCCAGCAGCTTGGGAGCGGGGGGGCCCGAGACCCAGTACTTC
cdr3_length: 14; d_call: .; j_call: TRBJ1-1; v_call: TRBV9; cdr3_aa: CASSVIPLNTEAFF; cdr3_nt: TGTGCCAGCAGCGTAATTCCGCTGAACACTGAAGCTTTCTTT
cdr3_length: 14; d_call: .; j_call: TRBJ2-7; v_call: TRBV29-1; cdr3_aa: CSVEGAQGLYEQYF; cdr3_nt: TGCAGCGTTGAAGGAGCACAGGGCCTCTACGAGCAGTACTTC
cdr3_length: 15; d_call: .; j_call: TRBJ1-4; v_call: TRBV24-1; cdr3_aa: CATSESTGTNEKLFF; cdr3_nt: TGTGCCACCAGTGAGTCTACAGGGACTAATGAAAAACTGTTTTTT
cdr3_length: 16; d_call: .; j_call: TRBJ2-7; v_call: TRBV27; cdr3_aa: CASSSYHGGRTYEQYF; cdr3_nt: TGTGCCAGCAGTTCATATCATGGGGGGAGAACCTACGAGCAGTACTTC
cdr3_length: 13; d_call: .; j_call: TRBJ1-1; v_call: TRBV6-5; cdr3_aa: CASSYSRVAGAFF; cdr3_nt: TGTGCCAGCAGTTACTCGAGGGTAGCAGGGGCTTTCTTT
cdr3_length: 13; d_call: TRBD2; j_call: TRBJ2-3; v_call: TRBV12-3/TRBV12-4; cdr3_aa: CASTSGGTDTQYF; cdr3_nt: TGTGCCAGCACTAGCGGAGGCACAGATACGCAGTATTTT
cdr3_length: 14; d_call: .; j_call: TRBJ1-2; v_call: TRBV7-2; cdr3_aa: CASSQGLATYGYTF; cdr3_nt: TGTGCCAGCAGCCAGGGCCTCGCGACCTATGGCTACACCTTC
cdr3_length: 13; d_call: .; j_call: TRBJ1-1; v_call: TRBV6-5; cdr3_aa: CASIKVRNTEAFF; cdr3_nt: TGTGCCAGCATTAAGGTTAGGAACACTGAAGCTTTCTTT
cdr3_length: 15; d_call: TRBD1; j_call: TRBJ1-6; v_call: TRBV5-1; cdr3_aa: CASSPGQAYNSPLHF; cdr3_nt: TGCGCCAGCAGCCCGGGACAGGCGTATAATTCACCCCTCCACTTT
cdr3_length: 12; d_call: .; j_call: TRBJ2-1; v_call: TRBV12-3/TRBV12-4; cdr3_aa: CASSPEGNEQFF; cdr3_nt: TGTGCCAGCAGCCCGGAAGGTAATGAGCAGTTCTTC